Listed below are T cell receptor beta chains from one sample, sequenced in a study of Ad26.COV2.S vaccination and SARS-CoV-2 variants. This table comes from immunoSEQ multiplex PCR, and its TCRdb copy is limited to in-frame clones, with some not included. The data hold about 410,000 clones, with approximately 90% observed a single time. This specimen was peripheral blood, taken in a trial of Ad26.COV2.S vaccine versus placebo. These receptors originate from a person aged 18-60 years who received the Ad26.COV2.S COVID-19 vaccine or a placebo. CDR3s include the opening cysteine and the closing phenylalanine or tryptophan. The D gene is left open where the match is weak. The listing skips clone size in some rows; elsewhere it reads once, few, many or a size class.

V gene	clone size	D gene	J gene	CDR3 DNA	CDR3 protein
TRBV6-5	NA	NA	TRBJ2-7	TGTGCCAGCAGTTACGCTGACAGTACCTACGAGCAGTACTTC	CASSYADSTYEQYF
TRBV19	NA	NA	TRBJ1-2	TGTGCCAGTAGGGATGAGGGTGGCTACACCTTC	CASRDEGGYTF
TRBV27	NA	NA	TRBJ1-4	TGTGCCAGCAGTTTACTGGGGGCAAGTGAAAAACTGTTTTTT	CASSLLGASEKLFF
TRBV24-1	NA	TRBD1	TRBJ2-5	TGTGCCACCAGTGACACGGACAGGGGGAGGGAGACCCAGTACTTC	CATSDTDRGRETQYF
TRBV2	NA	NA	TRBJ2-3	TGTGCCAGCATCGGCGGAACCACAGATACGCAGTATTTT	CASIGGTTDTQYF
TRBV28	NA	TRBD1	TRBJ2-2	TGTGCCAGCAGAACGGACAGGGGTGGATACCCGAACACCGGGGAGCTGTTTTTT	CASRTDRGGYPNTGELFF
TRBV28	NA	TRBD1	TRBJ1-3	TGTGCCAGCGGGACAGTTCCTGGAAACACCATATATTTT	CASGTVPGNTIYF
TRBV10-3	NA	TRBD2	TRBJ2-3	TGTGCCATCAGTGGAGGCGGGAGGGGTACAGATACGCAGTATTTT	CAISGGGRGTDTQYF
TRBV18	NA	TRBD1	TRBJ1-3	TGTGCCAGCTCCCCTTCCGGGACAGCCTCTGGAAACACCATATATTTT	CASSPSGTASGNTIYF
TRBV30	NA	NA	TRBJ1-3	TGTGCCTGGACAGCCTCTGGAAACACCATATATTTT	CAWTASGNTIYF
TRBV19	NA	NA	TRBJ1-5	TGTGCCAGTAGTCCATCTACCGGGTTTCAGCATTTT	CASSPSTGFQHF
TRBV30	NA	NA	TRBJ1-2	TGTGCCTGGAGTGTTGTTGGCTACACCTTC	CAWSVVGYTF
TRBV30	NA	NA	TRBJ1-1	TGTGCCTGGAGTGTTAGCGGCAGACTGAACACTGAAGCTTTCTTT	CAWSVSGRLNTEAFF
TRBV3-1/TRBV3-2	NA	NA	TRBJ2-5	TGTGCCAGCAGTACGGCGGGCTTCGTTGAGACCCAGTACTTC	CASSTAGFVETQYF
TRBV6-5	NA	NA	TRBJ1-1	TGTGCCAGCAGAGATCGGGAAGAAGCTTTCTTT	CASRDREEAFF
TRBV6-5	NA	NA	TRBJ1-1	TGTGCCAGCAGTTACTGGGGCAGGGTGAACACTGAAGCTTTCTTT	CASSYWGRVNTEAFF
TRBV11-2	once	NA	TRBJ2-1	TGTGCCAGCAGCACGGGTTACAATGAGCAGTTCTTC	CASSTGYNEQFF
TRBV7-2	NA	NA	TRBJ2-1	TGTGCCAGCAGCTTAGATCTGAGCTCCTACAATGAGCAGTTCTTC	CASSLDLSSYNEQFF
TRBV23-1	NA	NA	TRBJ2-1	TGCGCCAGCAGTCAATCGGGCCTTCCCTCCTACAATGAGCAGTTCTTC	CASSQSGLPSYNEQFF
TRBV6-5	NA	NA	TRBJ2-4	TGTGCCAGCGACGAAGGGAGGGCCAAAAACATTCAGTACTTC	CASDEGRAKNIQYF
TRBV7-9	few	NA	TRBJ1-4	TGTGCCAGCAGCGTGCCGGGACCGAGCGAAAAACTGTTTTTT	CASSVPGPSEKLFF
TRBV28	NA	NA	TRBJ1-1	TGTGCCAGCAGTCGTTTGGGGGTGAGGGACACTGAAGCTTTCTTT	CASSRLGVRDTEAFF
TRBV5-4	NA	TRBD1	TRBJ1-2	TGTGCCAGCAGAAACCCGGGACAGGGAAACTATGGCTACACCTTC	CASRNPGQGNYGYTF
TRBV2	NA	TRBD2	TRBJ2-1	TGTGCCAGCGGCAGCGGGGTGGGCAATGAGCAGTTCTTC	CASGSGVGNEQFF
TRBV30	NA	TRBD1	TRBJ2-1	TGTGCCTGGAGTGAGGGACAGTGGGGAGCAGGGGAGCAGTTCTTC	CAWSEGQWGAGEQFF
TRBV6-2/TRBV6-3	NA	NA	TRBJ1-1	TGTGCCAGCAGTTACTCGGACTTGTGGCCAGAAGCTTTCTTT	CASSYSDLWPEAFF
TRBV6-5	NA	TRBD2	TRBJ2-1	TGTGCCAGCAGTTACTCGTCCGGGGGGTTGTACAATGAGCAGTTCTTC	CASSYSSGGLYNEQFF
TRBV28	NA	NA	TRBJ1-1	TGTGCCAGCACTAGACAGAACATGAACACTGAAGCTTTCTTT	CASTRQNMNTEAFF
TRBV6-9	few	NA	TRBJ1-1	TGTGCCAGCAGTTCGGGACTCTGGAACACTGAAGCTTTCTTT	CASSSGLWNTEAFF
TRBV2	NA	NA	TRBJ2-5	TGTGCCAGCAGTGAATCGGGAGAGGTGGAGACCCAGTACTTC	CASSESGEVETQYF
TRBV5-4	NA	TRBD2	TRBJ2-7	TGTGCCAGCAGCTTGGAGACTAGCGGGATCGGGGAGCAGTACTTC	CASSLETSGIGEQYF
TRBV9	NA	NA	TRBJ1-2	TGTGCCAGCAGCTACAGGGTTGGCGATGGCTACACCTTC	CASSYRVGDGYTF
TRBV7-8	NA	NA	TRBJ1-1	TGTGCCAGCAGCTTGTCCGTGGGGGAGATGAACACTGAAGCTTTCTTT	CASSLSVGEMNTEAFF
TRBV30	NA	NA	TRBJ1-6	TGTGCCTGGAGCCTCAGCGGGGGCAGTCGGCGATCACCCCTCCACTTT	CAWSLSGGSRRSPLHF
TRBV5-1	NA	TRBD2	TRBJ2-1	TGCGCCAGCAGCAAACTAGCGGATCTTGGAGATGAGCAGTTCTTC	CASSKLADLGDEQFF
TRBV28	NA	NA	TRBJ2-5	TGTGCCAGCAGTCATCTAGCCCAAGAGACCCAGTACTTC	CASSHLAQETQYF
TRBV27	NA	NA	TRBJ2-1	TGTGCCAGCAGTTTTTCAGTGCGTTCTGGAGCGGAGCAGTTCTTC	CASSFSVRSGAEQFF
TRBV27	NA	NA	TRBJ2-7	TGTGCCAGCAGTGCCCTTAACACATCCTACGAGCAGTACTTC	CASSALNTSYEQYF
TRBV19	NA	NA	TRBJ2-5	TGTGCCAGTAGTAGTCCCCTAAACAGGGAGAGCCAAGAGACCCAGTACTTC	CASSSPLNRESQETQYF
TRBV2	NA	NA	TRBJ2-1	TGTGCCAGCAGTGATAAGGGATTCGGTGGTGAGCAGTTCTTC	CASSDKGFGGEQFF